The 9 T cell receptor beta chains below were found in one sample sequenced in a study of beta chain features in type 1 diabetes (dated by TCRdb to the late 2010s). Library creation used the immunoSEQ multiplex PCR assay. The entire amount of isolated RNA was reverse transcribed using the High Capacity cDNA Reverse Transcription Kit, so the sequenced TCRB transcripts were expressed ones. Entries here come from immuneACCESS through TCRdb and include only in-frame sequences with V and J called. Some clones fail to appear in such tables; in the studies checked, an unresolved V gene covers under half of the shortfall, and the cause of the remainder is unknown. The sample contains hundreds of thousands of clones, 15% to 19% of them found a single time. In total, the top ten clones hold approximately 0.093% of the sample. The sample was naive CD4+ T cells from blood. The cell subset or site label of this sample denotes: true naive CD4+ T cells. These receptor sequences come from a man aged 18 to 29 in good health.

V and J are TRBV30 and TRBJ1-4; D uncertain. V dropped 1 base and J dropped 4 bases, with 10 bases sitting between them. Germline V lookup: CDR1 GTSNPN, CDR2 SVGIG (reference sequence). The CDR3 loop spans 14 amino acids. The CDR3 spells CAWSAYPNNEKLFF. The CDR3 region has the DNA TGTGCCTGGAGTGCCTACCCAAATAATGAAAAACTGTTTTTT.

The rearrangement uses TRBV2 and TRBJ2-3; unclear D gene. This CDR3 contains 14 residues. Trimming stripped 7 bases from V and 2 bases from J, with 13 bases between. Germline CDR1 is SNHLY and CDR2 is FYNNEI. CDR3 loop: CASMPPRATDTQYF. The CDR3 region has the DNA TGTGCCAGCATGCCCCCAAGGGCCACAGATACGCAGTATTTT.

This clone has just a few counts. The chain couples TRBV28 to TRBJ2-7; D may correspond to TRBD1 or TRBD2 (5 bases each). CDR3 size: 14 residues. Germline CDR1 is MDHEN and CDR2 is SYDVKM. V lost 2 bases to trimming and J lost 0 bases, with 8 bases between them. The CDR3 region is CASSLGAGSYEQYF. The CDR3 DNA follows: TGTGCCAGCAGTTTAGGGGCGGGCTCCTACGAGCAGTACTTC.

The chain has TRBV6-5 and TRBJ2-1, with 9 bases fitting TRBD2. Unmatched junction bases numbered 5, after V lost 2 bases and J lost 3 bases. Germline CDR1 is MNHEY and CDR2 is SVGAGI. The CDR3 covers 16 residues. The CDR3 loop reads CASSYGSGRSYNEQFF. CDR3 bases: TGTGCCAGCAGTTACGGTAGCGGGAGAAGCTACAATGAGCAGTTCTTC.

The table lists this clone with a few counts. This chain uses TRBV5-6 with TRBJ2-3, with no clear D. Germline lookup yields CDR1 SGHDT and CDR2 YYEEEE. Between the trimmed V and J ends, which lost 4 bases and 0 bases, there was a span of 3 bases. The CDR3 consists of 12 residues. The CDR3 sequence: CASSVSTDTQYF. The CDR3 region has the DNA TGTGCCAGCAGCGTAAGCACAGATACGCAGTATTTT.

A few counts support this clone. The chain has TRBV7-9 and TRBJ2-7; the D gene is possibly TRBD1 (5 bases). CDR3 length: 15 amino acids. Germline V gives CDR1 SEHNR, CDR2 FQNEAQ (reference sequence). V gave up 5 bases and J gave up 4 bases, with 18 bases separating them. The CDR3 nucleotides are TGTGCCAGCAGCACGGACATCCCTTGGGGATACGAGCAGTACTTC. This translates into CASSTDIPWGYEQYF. The full variable domain, completed using reference TRBV7-9 and TRBJ2-7, is DTGVSQNPRHKITKRGQNVTFRCDPISEHNRLYWYRQTLGQGPEFLTYFQNEAQLEKSRLLSDRFSAERPKGSFSTLEIQRTEQGDSAMYLCASSTDIPWGYEQYFGPGTRLTVT.

The rearrangement joins TRBV9 to TRBJ2-2, with D perhaps TRBD1 (5 bases). CDR3 length: 13 amino acids. Trimming stripped 10 bases from V and 6 bases from J, with 16 bases between. CDR1 and CDR2 (germline): SGDLS, YYNGEE. The CDR3 DNA is TGTGCCTCCCAAGCAGGGTTCGCCGGGGAGCTGTTTTTT. Residues: CASQAGFAGELFF.

The chain joins TRBV12-2 to TRBJ2-7; TRBD2 is the table's D call and was not checked against the DNA. TRBV12-2 is annotated as a pseudogene. This CDR3 comprises 15 residues. The CDR3 DNA sequence: TGTGCAAGTCGCTTAGCCGGGACTAGCATCCACGAGCAGTACTTC. It yields the protein CASRLAGTSIHEQYF.

This clone has more than one count but fewer than ten. The chain employs TRBV7-2 and TRBJ2-3, with TRBD1 as a possible D gene (6 bases). Germline CDR1 reads SGHTA; CDR2 reads FQGNSA. The CDR3 loop spans 15 amino acids. V lost 6 bases to trimming and J lost 5 bases, with 18 bases between them. The DNA for the CDR3 is TGTGCCAGCAGTTTACAGGGAATGTTGGTAGATACGCAGTATTTT. Residues: CASSLQGMLVDTQYF.